The T cell receptor (beta chain) under discussion was sequenced for a study of blood T cell repertoires in COVID-19. Per the original data handling: Amplification of reference gene primers was used by the study to estimate nucleated cell counts. Some clones are missing from TCRdb's copy, which holds only in-frame ones; the method was immunoSEQ multiplex PCR. D and trimming come from the DNA, and the V and J calls and clone size come from that table. The sample lists 280,000 or so clones; around 91% were seen once. There are 15 residues in the CDR3. Germline V gene lookup returns CDR1 SNHLY and CDR2 FYNNEI. V lost 4 bases and J lost 0; bases outside the gene matches: 3.

The material sequenced was peripheral blood. V gene TRBV2 combines with J gene TRBJ2-7; 10 bases are shared with TRBD2. The sequence came from a woman aged 55-69 years with acute or convalescent COVID-19. CDR3 sequence: CASSGASGSSYEQYF. The CDR3 DNA follows: TGTGCCAGCAGTGGGGCTAGCGGGAGCTCCTACGAGCAGTACTTC.